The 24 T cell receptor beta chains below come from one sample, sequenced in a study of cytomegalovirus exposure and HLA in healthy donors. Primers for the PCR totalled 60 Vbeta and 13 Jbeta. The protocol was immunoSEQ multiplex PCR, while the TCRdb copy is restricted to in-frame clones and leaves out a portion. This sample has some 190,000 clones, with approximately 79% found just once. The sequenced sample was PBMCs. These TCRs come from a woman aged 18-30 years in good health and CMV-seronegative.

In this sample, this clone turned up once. The CDR3 DNA is TGCAGCGTTGGGGTAACAGGGTCAGGCAATCAGCCCCAGCATTTT. It encodes CSVGVTGSGNQPQHF. The chain combines TRBV29-1 with TRBJ1-5, with D perhaps TRBD1 (6 bases). The V end lost 4 bases, the J end lost 2 bases, and 15 bases lay between the germline ends. Germline V gene sequence: CDR1 SQVTM, CDR2 ANQGSEA. The CDR3 covers 15 residues.

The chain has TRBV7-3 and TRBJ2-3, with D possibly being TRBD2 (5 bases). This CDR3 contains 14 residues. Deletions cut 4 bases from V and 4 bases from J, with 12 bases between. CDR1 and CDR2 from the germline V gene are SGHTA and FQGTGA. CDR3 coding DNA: TGTGCCAGCAGCTCACGGACTTTGTCAGATACGCAGTATTTT. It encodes CASSSRTLSDTQYF.

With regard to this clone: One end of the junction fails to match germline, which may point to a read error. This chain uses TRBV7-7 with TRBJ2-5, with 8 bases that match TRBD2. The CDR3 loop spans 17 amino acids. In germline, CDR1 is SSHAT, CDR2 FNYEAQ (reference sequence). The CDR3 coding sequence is TGTGCTAGCAGCCCCGTAAATCCGCGGGAGGTGGAAGAGACCCAGTACTTC. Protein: CASSPVNPREVEETQYF. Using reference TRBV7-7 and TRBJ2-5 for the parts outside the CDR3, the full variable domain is GAGVSQSPRYKVTKRGQDVTLRCDPISSHATLYWYQQALGQGPEFLTYFNYEAQPDKSGLPSDRFSAERPEGSISTLTIQRTEQRDSAMYRCASSPVNPREVEETQYFGPGTRLLVL.

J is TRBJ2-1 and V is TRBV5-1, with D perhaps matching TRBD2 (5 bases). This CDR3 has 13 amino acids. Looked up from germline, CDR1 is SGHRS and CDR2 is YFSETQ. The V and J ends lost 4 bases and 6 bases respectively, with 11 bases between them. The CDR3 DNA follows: TGCGCCAGCAGCAGAGGGCAGGTCAATGAGCAGTTCTTC. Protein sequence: CASSRGQVNEQFF.

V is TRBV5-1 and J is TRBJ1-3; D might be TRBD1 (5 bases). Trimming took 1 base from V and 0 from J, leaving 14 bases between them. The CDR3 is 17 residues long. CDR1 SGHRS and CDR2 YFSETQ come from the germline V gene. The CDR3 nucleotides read TGCGCCAGCAGCTTGAATGGTATGACAGTCTCTGGAAACACCATATATTTT. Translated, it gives CASSLNGMTVSGNTIYF.

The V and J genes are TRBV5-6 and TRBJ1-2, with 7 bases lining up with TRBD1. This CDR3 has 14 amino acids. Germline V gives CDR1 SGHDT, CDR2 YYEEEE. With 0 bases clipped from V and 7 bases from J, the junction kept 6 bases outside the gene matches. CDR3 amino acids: CASSLALAGGGYTF. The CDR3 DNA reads TGTGCCAGCAGCTTGGCCTTGGCAGGGGGTGGCTACACCTTC. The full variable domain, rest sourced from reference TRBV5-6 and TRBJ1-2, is DAGVTQSPTHLIKTRGQQVTLRCSPKSGHDTVSWYQQALGQGPQFIFQYYEEEERQRGNFPDRFSGHQFPNYSSELNVNALLLGDSALYLCASSLALAGGGYTFGSGTRLTVV.

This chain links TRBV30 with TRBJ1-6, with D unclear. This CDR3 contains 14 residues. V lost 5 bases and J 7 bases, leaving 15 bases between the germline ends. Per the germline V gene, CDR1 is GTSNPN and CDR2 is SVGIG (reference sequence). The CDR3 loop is CAWEGGRANSPLHF. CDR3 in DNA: TGTGCCTGGGAGGGCGGACGGGCGAATTCACCCCTCCACTTT. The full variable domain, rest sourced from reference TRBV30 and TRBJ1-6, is SQTIHQWPATLVQPVGSPLSLECTVEGTSNPNLYWYRQAAGRGLQLLFYSVGIGQISSEVPQNLSASRPQDRQFILSSKKLLLSDSGFYLCAWEGGRANSPLHFGNGTRLTVT.

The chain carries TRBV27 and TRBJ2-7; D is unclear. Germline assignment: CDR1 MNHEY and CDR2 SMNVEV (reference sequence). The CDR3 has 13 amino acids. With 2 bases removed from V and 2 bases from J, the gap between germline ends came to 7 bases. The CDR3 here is CASSLGQTYEQYF. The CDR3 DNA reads TGTGCCAGCAGTTTAGGCCAGACCTACGAGCAGTACTTC.

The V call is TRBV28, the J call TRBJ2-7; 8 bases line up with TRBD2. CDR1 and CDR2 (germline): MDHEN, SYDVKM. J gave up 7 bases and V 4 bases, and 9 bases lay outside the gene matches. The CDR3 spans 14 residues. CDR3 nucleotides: TGTGCCAGCAGTTCCCCCGGGGGGGTCAGGGAGCAGTACTTC. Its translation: CASSSPGGVREQYF.

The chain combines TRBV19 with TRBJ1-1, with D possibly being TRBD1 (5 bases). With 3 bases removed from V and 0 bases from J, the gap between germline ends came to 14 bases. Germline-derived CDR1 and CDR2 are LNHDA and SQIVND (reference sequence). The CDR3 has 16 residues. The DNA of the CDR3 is TGTGCCAGTAGTATGATAACAGGAAACATGAACACTGAAGCTTTCTTT. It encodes CASSMITGNMNTEAFF.

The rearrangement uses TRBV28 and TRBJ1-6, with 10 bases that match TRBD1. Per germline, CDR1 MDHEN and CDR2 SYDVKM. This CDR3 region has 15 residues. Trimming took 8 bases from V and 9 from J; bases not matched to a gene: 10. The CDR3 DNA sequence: TGTGCCAGCCATATTCGGGACAGGGGATTTTCACCCCTCCACTTT. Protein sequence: CASHIRDRGFSPLHF.

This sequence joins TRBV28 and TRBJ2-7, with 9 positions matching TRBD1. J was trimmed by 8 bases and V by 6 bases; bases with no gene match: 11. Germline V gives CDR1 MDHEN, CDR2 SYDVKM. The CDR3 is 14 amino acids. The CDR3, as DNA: TGTGCCAGCAGCCCGACGGACAGGGGAAACAAGCAGTACTTC. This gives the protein CASSPTDRGNKQYF.

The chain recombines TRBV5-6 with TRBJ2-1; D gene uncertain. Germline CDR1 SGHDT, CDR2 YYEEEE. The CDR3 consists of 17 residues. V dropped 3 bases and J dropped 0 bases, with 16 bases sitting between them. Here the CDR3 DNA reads TGTGCCAGCAGCTGGTTCCTAGGATCTAGCTCCTACAATGAGCAGTTCTTC. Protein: CASSWFLGSSSYNEQFF.

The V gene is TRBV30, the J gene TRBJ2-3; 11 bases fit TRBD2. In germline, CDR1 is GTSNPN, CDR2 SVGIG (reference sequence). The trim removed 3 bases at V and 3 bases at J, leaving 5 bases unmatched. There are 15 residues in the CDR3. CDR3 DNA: TGTGCCTGGAGCGAGACTAGCGGGGTAACAGATACGCAGTATTTT. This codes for CAWSETSGVTDTQYF. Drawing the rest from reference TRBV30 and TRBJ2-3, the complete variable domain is SQTIHQWPATLVQPVGSPLSLECTVEGTSNPNLYWYRQAAGRGLQLLFYSVGIGQISSEVPQNLSASRPQDRQFILSSKKLLLSDSGFYLCAWSETSGVTDTQYFGPGTRLTVL.

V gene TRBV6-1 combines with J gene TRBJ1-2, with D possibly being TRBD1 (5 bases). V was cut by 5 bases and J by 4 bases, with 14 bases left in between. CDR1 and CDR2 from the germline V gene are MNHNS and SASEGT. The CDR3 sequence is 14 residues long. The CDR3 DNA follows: TGTGCCAGCAGTCAAAATGACAGATCCTATGGCTACACCTTC. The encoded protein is CASSQNDRSYGYTF.

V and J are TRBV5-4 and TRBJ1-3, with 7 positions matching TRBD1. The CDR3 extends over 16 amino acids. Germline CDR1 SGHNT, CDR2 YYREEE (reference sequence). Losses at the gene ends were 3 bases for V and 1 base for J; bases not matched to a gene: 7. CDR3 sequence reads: CASSWDRRPSGNTIYF. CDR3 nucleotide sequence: TGTGCCAGCAGCTGGGACAGACGCCCTTCTGGAAACACCATATATTTT.

The CDR3 sequence: CASREPWASGPFSYNEQFF. CDR3 DNA: TGTGCCAGCAGGGAGCCTTGGGCTAGCGGGCCCTTCTCCTACAATGAGCAGTTCTTC. J is TRBJ2-1 and V is TRBV4-2; 8 bases agree with TRBD2. The CDR3 length is 19 residues. Germline V lookup: CDR1 LGHNA, CDR2 YNFKEQ. V was pared by 6 bases and J by 0 bases, with 16 bases of the junction left unmatched.

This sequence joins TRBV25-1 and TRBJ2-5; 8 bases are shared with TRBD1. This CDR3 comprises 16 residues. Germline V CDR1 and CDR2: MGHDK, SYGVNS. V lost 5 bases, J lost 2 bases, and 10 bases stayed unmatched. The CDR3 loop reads CASSPQGRGQQETQYF. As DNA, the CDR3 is TGTGCCAGCAGTCCCCAGGGCAGGGGGCAACAAGAGACCCAGTACTTC. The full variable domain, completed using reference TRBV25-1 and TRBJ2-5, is EADIYQTPRYLVIGTGKKITLECSQTMGHDKMYWYQQDPGMELHLIHYSYGVNSTEKGDLSSESTVSRIRTEHFPLTLESARPSHTSQYLCASSPQGRGQQETQYFGPGTRLLVL.

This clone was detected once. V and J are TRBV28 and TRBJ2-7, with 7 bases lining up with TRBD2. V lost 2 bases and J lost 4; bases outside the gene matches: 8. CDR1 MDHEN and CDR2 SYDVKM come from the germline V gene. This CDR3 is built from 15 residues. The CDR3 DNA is TGTGCCAGCAGTTTACGGCGGGAGATAACGTACGAGCAGTACTTC. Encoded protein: CASSLRREITYEQYF.

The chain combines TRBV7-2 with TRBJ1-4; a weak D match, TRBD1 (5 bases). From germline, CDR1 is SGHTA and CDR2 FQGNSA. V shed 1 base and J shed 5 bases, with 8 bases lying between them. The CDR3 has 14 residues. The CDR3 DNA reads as TGTGCCAGCAGCTTAGAAACAGGAAATGAAAAACTGTTTTTT. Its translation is CASSLETGNEKLFF.

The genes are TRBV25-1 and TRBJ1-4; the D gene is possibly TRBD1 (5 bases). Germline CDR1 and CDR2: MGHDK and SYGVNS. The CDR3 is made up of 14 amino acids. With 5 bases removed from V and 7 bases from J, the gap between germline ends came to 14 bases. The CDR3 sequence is CASSPPGGFEKLFF. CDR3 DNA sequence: TGTGCCAGCAGTCCGCCCGGGGGGTTTGAAAAACTGTTTTTT.

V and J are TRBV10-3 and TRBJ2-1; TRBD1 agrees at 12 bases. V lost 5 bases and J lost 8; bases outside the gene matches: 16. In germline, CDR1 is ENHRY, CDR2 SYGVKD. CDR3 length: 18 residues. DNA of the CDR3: TGTGCCATCAGTCCGGGACAGGGGGCTTCTGGGCTGGCGCATGAGCAGTTCTTC. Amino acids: CAISPGQGASGLAHEQFF.

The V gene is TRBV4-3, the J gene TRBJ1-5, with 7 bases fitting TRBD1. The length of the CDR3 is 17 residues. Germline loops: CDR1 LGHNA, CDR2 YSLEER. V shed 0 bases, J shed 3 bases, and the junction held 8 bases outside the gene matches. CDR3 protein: CASSQDVQGLINQPQHF. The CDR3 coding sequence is TGCGCCAGCAGCCAAGATGTACAGGGGTTGATCAATCAGCCCCAGCATTTT.

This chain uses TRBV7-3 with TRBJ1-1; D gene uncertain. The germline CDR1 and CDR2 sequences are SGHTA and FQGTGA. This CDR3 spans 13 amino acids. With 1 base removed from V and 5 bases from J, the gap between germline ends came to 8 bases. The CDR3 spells CASSLRLETEAFF. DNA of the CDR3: TGTGCCAGCAGCTTAAGGTTAGAGACTGAAGCTTTCTTT.